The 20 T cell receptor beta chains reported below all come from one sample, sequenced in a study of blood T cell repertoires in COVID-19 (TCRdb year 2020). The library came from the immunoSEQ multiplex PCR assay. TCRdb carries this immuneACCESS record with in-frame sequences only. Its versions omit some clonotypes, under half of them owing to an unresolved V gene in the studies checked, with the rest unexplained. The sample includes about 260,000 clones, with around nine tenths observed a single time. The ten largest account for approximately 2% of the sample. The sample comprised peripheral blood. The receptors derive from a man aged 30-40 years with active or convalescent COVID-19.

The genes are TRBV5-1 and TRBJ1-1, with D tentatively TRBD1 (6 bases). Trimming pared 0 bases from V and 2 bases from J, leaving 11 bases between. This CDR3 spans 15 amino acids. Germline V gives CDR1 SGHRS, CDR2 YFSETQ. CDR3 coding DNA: TGCGCCAGCAGCTTGGGGGGGACAAGCAACACTGAAGCTTTCTTT. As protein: CASSLGGTSNTEAFF.

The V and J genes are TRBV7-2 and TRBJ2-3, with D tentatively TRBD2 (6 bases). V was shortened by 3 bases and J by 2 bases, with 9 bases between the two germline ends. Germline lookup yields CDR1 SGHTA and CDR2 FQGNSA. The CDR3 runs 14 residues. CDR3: CASSFGGTTDTQYF. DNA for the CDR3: TGTGCCAGCAGCTTTGGGGGGACCACAGATACGCAGTATTTT. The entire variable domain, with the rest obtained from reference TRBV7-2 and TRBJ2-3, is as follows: GAGVSQSPSNKVTEKGKDVELRCDPISGHTALYWYRQSLGQGLEFLIYFQGNSAPDKSGLPSDRFSAERTGGSVSTLTIQRTQQEDSAVYLCASSFGGTTDTQYFGPGTRLTVL.

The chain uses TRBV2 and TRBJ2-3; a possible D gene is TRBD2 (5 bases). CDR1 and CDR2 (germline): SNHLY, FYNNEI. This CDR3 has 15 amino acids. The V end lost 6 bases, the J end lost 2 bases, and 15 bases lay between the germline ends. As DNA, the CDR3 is TGTGCCAGCAGACCGGCCAGGCGGGTCACAGATACGCAGTATTTT. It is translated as CASRPARRVTDTQYF.

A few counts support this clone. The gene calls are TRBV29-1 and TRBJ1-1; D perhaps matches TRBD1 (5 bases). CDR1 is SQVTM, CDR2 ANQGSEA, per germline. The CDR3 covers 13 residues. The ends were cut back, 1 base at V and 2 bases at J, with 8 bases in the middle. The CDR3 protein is CSVEGGLNTEAFF. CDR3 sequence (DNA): TGCAGCGTTGAAGGGGGACTAAACACTGAAGCTTTCTTT.

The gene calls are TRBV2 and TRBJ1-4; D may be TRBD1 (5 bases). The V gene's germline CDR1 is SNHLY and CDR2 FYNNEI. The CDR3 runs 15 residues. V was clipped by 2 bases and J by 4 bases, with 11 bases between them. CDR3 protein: CASSELRGNNEKLFF. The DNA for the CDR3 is TGTGCCAGCAGTGAATTGCGGGGGAATAATGAAAAACTGTTTTTT. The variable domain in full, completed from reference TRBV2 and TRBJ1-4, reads EPEVTQTPSHQVTQMGQEVILRCVPISNHLYFYWYRQILGQKVEFLVSFYNNEISEKSEIFDDQFSVERPDGSNFTLKIRSTKLEDSAMYFCASSELRGNNEKLFFGSGTQLSVL.

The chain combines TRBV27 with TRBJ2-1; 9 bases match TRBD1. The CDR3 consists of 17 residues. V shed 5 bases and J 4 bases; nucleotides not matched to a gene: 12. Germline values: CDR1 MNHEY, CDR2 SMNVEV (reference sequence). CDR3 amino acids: CASSPTSGQGIYNEQFF. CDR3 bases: TGTGCCAGCAGTCCGACCTCGGGACAGGGAATTTACAATGAGCAGTTCTTC.

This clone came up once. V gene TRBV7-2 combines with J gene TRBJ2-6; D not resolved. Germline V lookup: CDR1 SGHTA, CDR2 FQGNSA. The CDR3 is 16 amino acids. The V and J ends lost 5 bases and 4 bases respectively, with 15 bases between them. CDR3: CASSVTTLSGANVLTF. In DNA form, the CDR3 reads TGTGCCAGCAGCGTCACAACCCTGTCCGGGGCCAACGTCCTGACTTTC.

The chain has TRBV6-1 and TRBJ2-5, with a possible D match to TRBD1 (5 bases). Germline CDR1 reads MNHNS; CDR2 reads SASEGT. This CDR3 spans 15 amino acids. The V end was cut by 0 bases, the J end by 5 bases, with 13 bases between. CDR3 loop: CASSEAQGGSETQYF. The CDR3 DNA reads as TGTGCCAGCAGTGAAGCGCAGGGTGGATCCGAGACCCAGTACTTC.

The CDR3 protein is CASSAHRGETYGYTF. The CDR3 DNA reads TGTGCCAGCAGCGCACACAGGGGGGAAACCTATGGCTACACCTTC. The chain links TRBV9 to TRBJ1-2, with TRBD1 matching over 8 bases. The CDR3 extends over 15 amino acids. Germline assignment: CDR1 SGDLS and CDR2 YYNGEE. V dropped 3 bases and J dropped 4; count of bases not matched to a gene: 8.

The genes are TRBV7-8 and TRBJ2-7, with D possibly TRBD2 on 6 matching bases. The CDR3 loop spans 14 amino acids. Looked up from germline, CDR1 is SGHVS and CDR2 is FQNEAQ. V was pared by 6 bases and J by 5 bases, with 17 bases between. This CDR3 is CASRPRGGKHEQYF. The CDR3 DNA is TGTGCCAGCAGGCCCCGTGGGGGGAAGCACGAGCAGTACTTC.

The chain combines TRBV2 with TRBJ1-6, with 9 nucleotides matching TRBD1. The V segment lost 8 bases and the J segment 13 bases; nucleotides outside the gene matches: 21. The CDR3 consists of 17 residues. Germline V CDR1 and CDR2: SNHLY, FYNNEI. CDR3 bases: TGTGCCAGCGCCCCCGGGTTTAGGGACAGGGCTTTATCGCCCCTCCACTTT. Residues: CASAPGFRDRALSPLHF.

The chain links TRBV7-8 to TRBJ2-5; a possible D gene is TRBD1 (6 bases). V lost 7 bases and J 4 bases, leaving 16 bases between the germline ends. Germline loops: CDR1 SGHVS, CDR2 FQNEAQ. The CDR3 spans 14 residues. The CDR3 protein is CASTPYGRGETQYF. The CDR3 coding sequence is TGTGCCAGCACCCCCTACGGCAGGGGAGAGACCCAGTACTTC. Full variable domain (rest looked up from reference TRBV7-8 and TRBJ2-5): GAGVSQSPRYKVAKRGQDVALRCDPISGHVSLFWYQQALGQGPEFLTYFQNEAQLDKSGLPSDRFFAERPEGSVSTLKIQRTQQEDSAVYLCASTPYGRGETQYFGPGTRLLVL.

The CDR3 DNA reads TGTGCCAGCAGGGAGGTCCGATGGGGCACTGAAGCTTTCTTT. Translation: CASREVRWGTEAFF. The chain combines TRBV27 with TRBJ1-1; D gene uncertain. V dropped 6 bases and J dropped 4 bases, with 15 bases sitting between them. Per germline, CDR1 MNHEY and CDR2 SMNVEV (reference sequence). The CDR3 loop spans 14 amino acids.

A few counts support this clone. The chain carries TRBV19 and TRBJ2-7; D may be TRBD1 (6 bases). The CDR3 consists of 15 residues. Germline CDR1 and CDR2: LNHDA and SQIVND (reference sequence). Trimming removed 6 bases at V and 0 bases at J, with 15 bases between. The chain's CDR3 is CASRETGASSYEQYF. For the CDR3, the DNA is TGTGCCAGTAGGGAGACAGGTGCGAGCTCCTACGAGCAGTACTTC. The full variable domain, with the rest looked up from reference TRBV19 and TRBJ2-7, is DGGITQSPKYLFRKEGQNVTLSCEQNLNHDAMYWYRQDPGQGLRLIYYSQIVNDFQKGDIAEGYSVSREKKESFPLTVTSAQKNPTAFYLCASRETGASSYEQYFGPGTRLTVT.

CDR3 amino acids: CASNSAGQVMNEQFF. CDR3 DNA sequence: TGTGCCAGCAATAGCGCGGGACAGGTCATGAATGAGCAGTTCTTC. V is TRBV27 and J is TRBJ2-1; 8 bases align to TRBD1. Germline CDR1 reads MNHEY; CDR2 reads SMNVEV (reference sequence). There are 15 residues in the CDR3. The V and J ends lost 7 bases and 7 bases, in that order; junction bases with no gene match: 12.

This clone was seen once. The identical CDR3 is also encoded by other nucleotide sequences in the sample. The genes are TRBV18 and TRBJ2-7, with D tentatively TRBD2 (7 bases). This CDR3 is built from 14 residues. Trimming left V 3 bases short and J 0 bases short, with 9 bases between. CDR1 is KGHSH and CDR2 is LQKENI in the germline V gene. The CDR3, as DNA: TGTGCCAGCTCACCGGGGGGGGCCTCCTACGAGCAGTACTTC. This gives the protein CASSPGGASYEQYF.

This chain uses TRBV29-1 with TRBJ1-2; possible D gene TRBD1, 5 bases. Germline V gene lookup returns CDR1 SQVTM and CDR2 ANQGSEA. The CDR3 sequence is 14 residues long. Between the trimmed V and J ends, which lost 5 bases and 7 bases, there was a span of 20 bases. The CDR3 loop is CSVPVGWDFGGYTF. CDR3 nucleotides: TGCAGCGTTCCAGTAGGGTGGGACTTTGGTGGCTACACCTTC.

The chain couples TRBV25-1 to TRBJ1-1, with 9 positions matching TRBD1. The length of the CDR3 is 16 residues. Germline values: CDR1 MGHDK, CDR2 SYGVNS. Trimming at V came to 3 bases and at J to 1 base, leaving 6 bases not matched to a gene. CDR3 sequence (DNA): TGTGCCAGCAGTGATTACAGGGGGCCTTGGAACACTGAAGCTTTCTTT. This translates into CASSDYRGPWNTEAFF.

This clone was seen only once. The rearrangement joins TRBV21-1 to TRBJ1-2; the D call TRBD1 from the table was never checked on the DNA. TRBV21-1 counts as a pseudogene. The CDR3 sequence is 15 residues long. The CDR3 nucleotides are TGTGCCAGCAGCTCAATAAGGGAACAGGTGGATGGCTACACCTTC. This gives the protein CASSSIREQVDGYTF.

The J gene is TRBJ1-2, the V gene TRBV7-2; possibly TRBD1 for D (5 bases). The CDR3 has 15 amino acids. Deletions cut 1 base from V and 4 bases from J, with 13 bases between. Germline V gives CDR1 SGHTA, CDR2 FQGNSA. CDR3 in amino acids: CASSLGATGLYGYTF. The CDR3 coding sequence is TGTGCCAGCAGCTTAGGGGCCACAGGTCTCTATGGCTACACCTTC.